Below, 25 T cell receptor beta chains from the same sample are listed, as sequenced in a study of T-cell memory formation after mild COVID-19. Each CDR3 protein is one row after TCRdb ran MiXCR on the 5' RACE reads. The data hold 500,000 to 550,000 distinct CDR3 sequences, with roughly 21% observed a single time. The sample was PBMCs or a T cell subset sorted from them (not recorded which). These receptors originate from an adult woman who had mild COVID-19 (a few samples of this study predate the infection). Cell type and time point are not known.

The V gene is TRBV29-1, the J gene TRBJ2-2; TRBD2 matches 7 bases. V lost 5 bases to trimming and J lost 6 bases; unmatched junction nucleotides: 9. CDR1 and CDR2 from the germline V gene are SQVTM and ANQGSEA. CDR3 length: 14 amino acids. CDR3 sequence (DNA): TGCAGCGTTCGAACTACAACTAGCGCCGGGGAGCTGTTTTTT. Its protein product is CSVRTTTSAGELFF.

The rearrangement links TRBV7-6 to TRBJ2-1; TRBD2 matches at 10 bases. V gave up 1 base and J gave up 0 bases; unmatched junction bases: 9. The CDR3 consists of 19 residues. CDR1 and CDR2 from the germline V gene are SGHVS and FNYEAQ. In nucleotides, the CDR3 is TGTGCCAGCAGCTTAGTTCCTAGCGGGGGTCTAAGCTCCTACAATGAGCAGTTCTTC. Protein sequence: CASSLVPSGGLSSYNEQFF. Complete variable domain (other parts from reference TRBV7-6 and TRBJ2-1): GAGVSQSPRYKVTKRGQDVALRCDPISGHVSLYWYRQALGQGPEFLTYFNYEAQQDKSGLPNDRFSAERPEGSISTLTIQRTEQRDSAMYRCASSLVPSGGLSSYNEQFFGPGTRLTVL.

The chain combines TRBV5-5 with TRBJ2-2; the D is unclear. The germline V gene encodes CDR1 SGHKS and CDR2 YYEKEE (reference sequence). This CDR3 contains 16 residues. V was shortened by 1 base and J by 0 bases, with 10 bases between the two germline ends. The CDR3, as DNA: TGTGCCAGCAGCTTGCGGGTCGCGGCGAACACCGGGGAGCTGTTTTTT. Translated, it gives CASSLRVAANTGELFF.

The chain recombines TRBV12-3 or TRBV12-4 with TRBJ2-7; D tentatively reads TRBD1 or TRBD2 (5 bases each). The CDR3 totals 15 residues. Trimming pared 7 bases from V and 4 bases from J, leaving 20 bases between. CDR3 loop: CASTLSGTSPYEQYF. The CDR3 bases are TGTGCCAGCACCCTTTCGGGGACCAGTCCATACGAGCAGTACTTC.

In this sample, this clonotype turned up a few times. This sequence joins TRBV12-3 or TRBV12-4 and TRBJ1-5, with TRBD1 matching over 8 bases. The V gene end was trimmed by 5 bases and the J gene end by 4 bases; junction bases not matched to a gene: 7. This CDR3 has 15 amino acids. Here the CDR3 DNA reads TGTGCCAGCAGTCTCGGACAGGGTCTGAATCAGCCCCAGCATTTT. Its translation: CASSLGQGLNQPQHF.

The rearrangement uses TRBV20-1 and TRBJ2-3; 8 bases fit TRBD2. V was pared by 5 bases and J by 5 bases, with 15 bases of the junction left unmatched. There are 16 residues in the CDR3. The germline V gene has CDR1 DFQATT and CDR2 SNEGSKA (reference sequence). CDR3 sequence (DNA): TGCAGTGCTGCTGACTATGCGGGAGGCCCCGGAGATACGCAGTATTTT. Translated: CSAADYAGGPGDTQYF.

This chain uses TRBV12-3 or TRBV12-4 with TRBJ1-2; weak D call: TRBD1 (6 bases). This CDR3 has 15 amino acids. Deletions cut 3 bases from V and 4 bases from J, with 15 bases between. The CDR3 bases are TGTGCCAGCAGTTTCGCGGGGGCGCGCGCCTATGGCTACACCTTC. Translating it yields CASSFAGARAYGYTF.

The chain is built from TRBV29-1 and TRBJ2-2; 12 nucleotides match TRBD2. The CDR3 has 14 residues. Germline CDR1 is SQVTM and CDR2 is ANQGSEA. Trimming removed 6 bases from V and 4 bases from J; junction bases left unmatched: 3. CDR3 DNA sequence: TGCAGCGTCGGGACTAGCGGGTTCACCGGGGAGCTGTTTTTT. It is translated as CSVGTSGFTGELFF.

This clonotype was seen a handful of times. The V and J genes are TRBV7-3 and TRBJ2-1; 7 bases match TRBD2. The CDR3 consists of 14 residues. V shed 2 bases, J shed 9 bases, and the junction held 7 bases outside the gene matches. Per the germline V gene, CDR1 is SGHTA and CDR2 is FQGTGA. For the CDR3, the DNA is TGTGCCAGCAGCTTAGCGGCGGGAGCGGGTGAGCAGTTCTTC. Translated, it gives CASSLAAGAGEQFF. Drawing the rest from reference TRBV7-3 and TRBJ2-1, the complete variable domain is GAGVSQTPSNKVTEKGKYVELRCDPISGHTALYWYRQSLGQGPEFLIYFQGTGAADDSGLPNDRFFAVRPEGSVSTLKIQRTERGDSAVYLCASSLAAGAGEQFFGPGTRLTVL.

The chain recombines TRBV2 with TRBJ2-1; D unresolved. V dropped 6 bases and J dropped 0 bases, with 18 bases sitting between them. Per the germline V gene, CDR1 is SNHLY and CDR2 is FYNNEI. This CDR3 spans 17 amino acids. CDR3 in DNA: TGTGCCAGCAGGAGAAGGACCGGACGATTCTCCTACAATGAGCAGTTCTTC. It specifies CASRRRTGRFSYNEQFF.

This chain uses TRBV2 with TRBJ1-5; D unresolved. The V end lost 4 bases, the J end lost 1 base, and 5 bases lay between the germline ends. The CDR3 covers 13 residues. Germline V CDR1 and CDR2: SNHLY, FYNNEI. The CDR3 DNA sequence: TGTGCCAGCAGTGGGGAAAGCAATCAGCCCCAGCATTTT. It encodes CASSGESNQPQHF. The full variable domain, with the rest looked up from reference TRBV2 and TRBJ1-5, is EPEVTQTPSHQVTQMGQEVILRCVPISNHLYFYWYRQILGQKVEFLVSFYNNEISEKSEIFDDQFSVERPDGSNFTLKIRSTKLEDSAMYFCASSGESNQPQHFGDGTRLSIL.

This clonotype was seen a few times. The V and J genes are TRBV3-1 and TRBJ2-3; 13 bases fit TRBD2. CDR3 size: 17 residues. Germline CDR1 reads LGHDT; CDR2 reads YNNKEL (reference sequence). V shed 2 bases, J shed 2 bases, and the junction held 4 bases outside the gene matches. The CDR3 is CASSQTGTSGVTDTQYF. CDR3 nucleotide sequence: TGTGCCAGCAGCCAAACCGGGACTAGCGGGGTCACAGATACGCAGTATTTT.

The genes are TRBV27 and TRBJ2-7; the D call may be TRBD1 or TRBD2 (5 bases each). V was clipped by 4 bases and J by 5 bases, with 12 bases between them. The CDR3 is 13 residues long. Germline CDR1 MNHEY, CDR2 SMNVEV (reference sequence). CDR3 bases: TGTGCCAGCAGTTCCCGGGGCAGGGACGAGCAGTACTTC. It encodes CASSSRGRDEQYF.

The V gene is TRBV7-6, the J gene TRBJ2-3, with TRBD1 as a possible D gene (6 bases). V was clipped by 5 bases and J by 4 bases, with 10 bases between them. CDR1 and CDR2 (germline): SGHVS, FNYEAQ. CDR3 length: 13 residues. The DNA of the CDR3 is TGTGCCAGCAGCAACAGGGATTCAGATACGCAGTATTTT. Encoded protein: CASSNRDSDTQYF.

This clonotype was observed a few times. The chain recombines TRBV7-6 with TRBJ1-2, with a tentative D call TRBD1 (5 bases). Germline values: CDR1 SGHVS, CDR2 FNYEAQ. The CDR3 has 15 amino acids. Trimming stripped 6 bases from V and 4 bases from J, with 18 bases between. The DNA of the CDR3 is TGTGCCAGCAGACGAGACCCGGGCGACAGCTATGGCTACACCTTC. Translation: CASRRDPGDSYGYTF.

This clonotype was detected only a few times. The gene calls are TRBV20-1 and TRBJ2-7, with a weak D call TRBD2 (6 bases). The CDR3 consists of 13 residues. CDR1 and CDR2 (germline): DFQATT, SNEGSKA (reference sequence). The CDR3 DNA reads TGCAGCCAACCGGCGGGAAATCGGAACGAGCAGTACTTC. It translates to CSQPAGNRNEQYF.

This clonotype was detected only a few times. V usage is TRBV3-1 and J usage is TRBJ2-1, with TRBD2 as a possible D gene (6 bases). Germline V gives CDR1 LGHDT, CDR2 YNNKEL (reference sequence). Trimming pared 4 bases from V and 7 bases from J, leaving 20 bases between. The CDR3 is 16 residues long. The CDR3 is CASSPYDGLKKNEQFF. CDR3 sequence (DNA): TGTGCCAGCAGCCCGTACGACGGACTAAAAAAGAATGAGCAGTTCTTC.

V gene TRBV12-3 or TRBV12-4 combines with J gene TRBJ2-7; D is possibly TRBD1 (6 bases). The CDR3 covers 15 residues. With 6 bases removed from V and 12 bases from J, the gap between germline ends came to 27 bases. CDR3 amino acids: CASSLVTTGSSVRYF. Here the CDR3 DNA reads TGTGCCAGCAGCTTGGTTACAACAGGGAGTAGCGTTCGGTACTTC.

V gene TRBV2 combines with J gene TRBJ2-7; 8 nucleotides match TRBD1. With 8 bases clipped from V and 6 bases from J, the junction kept 21 bases outside the gene matches. The CDR3 has 17 residues. The germline CDR1 and CDR2 sequences are SNHLY and FYNNEI. The CDR3 region is CASDAGGRTGWASEQYF. In DNA, the CDR3 is TGTGCCAGCGACGCCGGAGGACGGACAGGGTGGGCGAGCGAGCAGTACTTC.

This clonotype showed up just a few times. The chain uses TRBV10-3 and TRBJ2-7; the match to TRBD2 covers 13 bases. Trimming cost V 6 bases and J 6 bases; bases outside gene matches: 8. Germline V gives CDR1 ENHRY, CDR2 SYGVKD. The CDR3 is 15 residues long. The CDR3 DNA sequence: TGTGCCATCAGCCAGGGACTAGCGGGATTCGTCGAGCAGTACTTC. It codes for CAISQGLAGFVEQYF.

In this sample, this clonotype turned up many times. The CDR3 nucleotides are TGTGCCAGCAGTCCGACACACAGCACAGATACGCAGTATTTT. It translates to CASSPTHSTDTQYF. The chain has TRBV6-2 or TRBV6-3 and TRBJ2-3, with D hard to call. CDR1 and CDR2 (germline): MNHEY, SVGEGT. This CDR3 comprises 14 residues. The V end lost 5 bases, the J end lost 0 bases, and 9 bases lay between the germline ends.

The rearrangement uses TRBV11-2 and TRBJ2-1; 7 bases map to TRBD1. The CDR3 runs to 14 residues. Trimming removed 3 bases from V and 6 bases from J; junction bases left unmatched: 5. Germline V lookup: CDR1 SGHAT, CDR2 FQNNGV. CDR3 DNA sequence: TGTGCCAGCAGCTTGACAGGGATCGTCAATGAGCAGTTCTTC. This gives the protein CASSLTGIVNEQFF. Filled out from reference TRBV11-2 and TRBJ2-1, the complete variable domain reads EAGVAQSPRYKIIEKRQSVAFWCNPISGHATLYWYQQILGQGPKLLIQFQNNGVVDDSQLPKDRFSAERLKGVDSTLKIQPAKLEDSAVYLCASSLTGIVNEQFFGPGTRLTVL.

This clonotype occurred a few times. The chain employs TRBV29-1 and TRBJ1-1; no clear D. The germline V gene has CDR1 SQVTM and CDR2 ANQGSEA. Trimming pared 6 bases from V and 2 bases from J, leaving 16 bases between. This CDR3 region has 14 residues. CDR3 sequence (DNA): TGCAGCGTCACTACTCGGTCGGGAAACACTGAAGCTTTCTTT. It specifies CSVTTRSGNTEAFF.

The V and J genes are TRBV5-1 and TRBJ1-1; 8 bases map to TRBD1. The junction had 8 bases not matched to a gene; V was cut back by 1 base and J by 0 bases. The CDR3 length is 17 residues. Germline V gene data show CDR1 as SGHRS and CDR2 as YFSETQ. In DNA form, the CDR3 reads TGCGCCAGCAGCTTGAGCCGCGACAGGGGCATGAACACTGAAGCTTTCTTT. Its translation is CASSLSRDRGMNTEAFF. Using reference TRBV5-1 and TRBJ1-1 for the parts outside the CDR3, the full variable domain is KAGVTQTPRYLIKTRGQQVTLSCSPISGHRSVSWYQQTPGQGLQFLFEYFSETQRNKGNFPGRFSGRQFSNSRSEMNVSTLELGDSALYLCASSLSRDRGMNTEAFFGQGTRLTVV.

The chain is built from TRBV11-2 and TRBJ2-1; no firm D call. CDR3 length: 12 amino acids. The ends were cut back, 5 bases at V and 9 bases at J, with 11 bases in the middle. Germline CDR1 is SGHAT and CDR2 is FQNNGV. The CDR3 protein is CASSHSGFEQFF. The CDR3 region has the DNA TGTGCCAGCAGCCATTCCGGATTTGAGCAGTTCTTC.